This T cell receptor (beta chain) was captured by sequencing in a study of blood T cell repertoires in COVID-19. Under the authors' procedure: It was from reference gene primer amplification that nucleated cell counts were estimated. The table came from immunoSEQ multiplex PCR; TCRdb's copy has only in-frame clones and leaves some out. V and J calls and clone size are as listed in that table; D and trimming were resolved from the DNA. This sample has 20,000 to 25,000 clones, with 80% to 85% found just once. This CDR3 is 16 amino acids long. Germline V CDR1 and CDR2: SGDLS, YYNGEE. After removal of 3 bases from V and 5 bases from J, the junction contained 10 bases not matched to a gene.

The source material was peripheral blood. The sequence came from a man between 70 and 80 years old with acute or convalescent COVID-19. The rearrangement links TRBV9 to TRBJ2-3; TRBD2 matches at 9 bases. The DNA of the CDR3 is TGTGCCAGCAGCGGCCCCCTTAGCGGGGGTGGAGATACGCAGTATTTT. Protein sequence: CASSGPLSGGGDTQYF.